This record concerns one TCR beta chain sequence. Its antigen is still unknown. No base-level quality is on record; no much larger clone is a single base apart. The sample is drawn from a study of T cells in Graves' hyperthyroidism and ophthalmopathy (dated by TCRdb to the late 2010s). Regarding the research as a whole: Peripheral blood samples were taken at the time of initial diagnosis, prior to any treatment. TCR V-J signatures able to tell the groups apart were searched for in a discovery cohort of 90 to 100 patients, of whom about 40 had Graves' ophthalmopathy and 55 to 60 had stable Graves' hyperthyroidism. An independent validation cohort of around 19 hyperthyroidism patients and approximately 16 patients who later progressed to ophthalmopathy tested prospective prediction of ophthalmopathy. The study also compared thyroid tissue and blood T-cell repertoires from several Graves' hyperthyroidism patients. TCR Vbeta CDR3 sequencing of approximately 140 peripheral blood samples (over 40 ophthalmopathy, 70 to 85 hyperthyroidism and roughly 17 progressor patients) is reported in the paper. For training and testing, the 95 to 100 patients in the discovery cohort were randomly divided in a 7:3 ratio. After sampling, hyperthyroidism patients received methimazole starting at 30 mg daily, and ophthalmopathy patients received high-dose intravenous methylprednisolone.

Stable Graves' hyperthyroidism was defined as the absence of progression to ophthalmopathy over 18 months of follow-up. Hyperthyroidism patients were aged 18 to 65 years and newly diagnosed, with disease duration of less than 2 months. Any patient with an uncontrolled infection, another autoimmune disease, pregnancy or lactation was excluded. Diagnoses were established on the basis of clinical symptoms, serum thyroxine and TRAb, thyroid ultrasound, and orbital computed tomography. PBMCs were separated from under 11 ml of fresh peripheral blood using Ficoll-Paque density gradient centrifugation. Total RNA was extracted using Trizol reagent, and RNA quality was assessed on an Agilent 2100 Bioanalyzer. The germline V gene encodes CDR1 LNHDA and CDR2 SQIVND (reference sequence). The CDR3 measures 14 amino acids from cysteine to phenylalanine. The kept DNA is CDR3 alone, 42 bases in frame from the first base. At the junction V is shortened by 3 bases and J by 5 bases; bases outside the gene matches: 6.

The paper's findings and limits, for the study overall: Most expanded thyroid clonotypes (frequency above 0.001) were also detected in blood, a finding suggesting that blood repertoires may reflect thyroid immune responses. In validation, the model predicted progression to ophthalmopathy with over 65% sensitivity and roughly 75% specificity, a median of about 6.7 months before onset. No statistical method was used to fix the sample size in advance, and group allocation was not hidden from the investigators. In cross-validation, a model built on a 13 V-J signature told ophthalmopathy apart from stable hyperthyroidism with 85% to 90% sensitivity and roughly 82% specificity, and in testing the same model reached 80%/75%.

The TCR beta CDR3 regions were amplified from the RNA transcripts. The TCR CDR3 was subjected to a first round of RT-PCR using the HTBI primer set and the Qiagen OneStep RT-PCR kit. Libraries were constructed in a second round of multiplex PCR, after which size selection and purification were performed. The libraries were sequenced on an Illumina HiSeq2000 using paired-end 100 bp reads. From the authors' description of their analysis: SOAPnuke was used to process the raw data, throwing out any read that contained adapters or uncalled bases, had a mean Phred below 15, or lacked an exact constant-primer or identifier match. High-quality paired reads were merged using COPE v1.2.5, and each unique nucleotide sequence was defined as a clonotype. MiTCR v1.1 was used to align clonotypes to the IMGT TRBV, TRBD and TRBJ reference segments. Only V-J combinations with frequency above 0.0001, covering about 99% of repertoires, were analysed. The TCS score was defined as the ratio of F50 (clonal expansion) to E x V (chaos), calculated using BLOSUM62-based TCRdist between CDR3 peptides within each V-J. Welch's t-statistics and random forest reduced just over 500 V-J features to around 14, which were used in a naive Bayes classifier (R e1071). The similarity between thyroid and blood repertoires was quantified using the Morisita-Horn index. TCRdb passed the public sequencing reads through fastp at Q25 and MiXCR, retaining productive beta sequences. Rows merge per CDR3 protein into single entries with the most common DNA and genes. The V and J calls here are based on TCRdb, not the publication. This sample comprises hundreds of thousands of distinct CDR3 sequences, roughly 37% of them detected only once. The top ten constitute 7.5% to 9.5% of the sample.

Sample: blood. The origin of this receptor is a man in his late teens or twenties with Graves' hyperthyroidism. Here the chain combines TRBV19 and TRBJ2-7; 8 nucleotides in the junction match TRBD1. This receptor carries the CDR3 CASSMVQGVDEQYF. The DNA sequence is given as TGTGCCAGTAGTATGGTACAGGGGGTGGACGAGCAGTACTTC.